One and the same sample provided the 7 T cell receptor beta chains below, sequenced in a study of siplizumab effects on memory and regulatory T cells. The assay was immunoSEQ multiplex PCR, and TCRdb's table has in-frame clones only and misses some. The sample consists of some 120,000 clones, around 94% of them appearing once. Input material: non-Treg CD4+ T cells sorted from blood. These receptors all come from a human donor in good health.

The CDR3 DNA reads as TGTGCCAGCAGTCAACAGTTGAACACTGAAGCTTTCTTT. Residues: CASSQQLNTEAFF. The genes are TRBV6-5 and TRBJ1-1, with D hard to call. Germline-derived CDR1 and CDR2 are MNHEY and SVGAGI. This CDR3 comprises 13 residues. Between the trimmed V and J ends, which lost 5 bases and 0 bases, there was a span of 7 bases.

This clone was detected a few times. The V and J genes are TRBV30 and TRBJ1-1, with D tentatively TRBD1 (5 bases). There are 13 residues in the CDR3. V lost 0 bases, J lost 4 bases, and 9 bases lay in between. Germline V gene data show CDR1 as GTSNPN and CDR2 as SVGIG (reference sequence). This chain's CDR3 is CAWSVRGGTEAFF. The CDR3 region has the DNA TGTGCCTGGAGTGTAAGGGGAGGCACTGAAGCTTTCTTT.

The chain employs TRBV6-6 and TRBJ1-2; a possible D gene is TRBD1 (6 bases). V gave up 4 bases and J gave up 2 bases, with 11 bases separating them. Germline V gives CDR1 MNHNY, CDR2 SVGAGI (reference sequence). This CDR3 region has 14 residues. The CDR3 reads CASSFLQGNYGYTF. In DNA, the CDR3 is TGTGCCAGCAGTTTCTTACAGGGCAACTATGGCTACACCTTC.

The V gene is TRBV5-1, the J gene TRBJ1-2; TRBD1 aligns across 10 bases. CDR1 SGHRS and CDR2 YFSETQ come from the germline V gene. The CDR3 is 16 amino acids. J gave up 3 bases and V 4 bases, and 9 bases lay outside the gene matches. The CDR3 here is CASSPLRDRGDYGYTF. The CDR3 DNA is TGCGCCAGCAGCCCTCTACGGGACAGGGGAGACTATGGCTACACCTTC.

V is TRBV5-6 and J is TRBJ1-2, with TRBD1 matching over 8 bases. The CDR3 has 16 residues. Germline loops: CDR1 SGHDT, CDR2 YYEEEE. V lost 0 bases and J lost 5; bases outside the gene matches: 9. The DNA for the CDR3 is TGTGCCAGCAGCTTGGTTCTAGCAGGGGGCAGGTATGGCTACACCTTC. It encodes CASSLVLAGGRYGYTF.

The rearrangement uses TRBV7-9 and TRBJ1-1, with 8 bases identical to TRBD1. Germline assignment: CDR1 SEHNR and CDR2 FQNEAQ (reference sequence). The CDR3 spans 16 residues. V gave up 4 bases and J gave up 3 bases; unmatched junction bases: 10. The CDR3 nucleotides are TGTGCCAGCAGCTCCCCTCTGACAGGGGTGTACACTGAAGCTTTCTTT. Translating it yields CASSSPLTGVYTEAFF. The full variable domain, with the rest looked up from reference TRBV7-9 and TRBJ1-1, is DTGVSQNPRHKITKRGQNVTFRCDPISEHNRLYWYRQTLGQGPEFLTYFQNEAQLEKSRLLSDRFSAERPKGSFSTLEIQRTEQGDSAMYLCASSSPLTGVYTEAFFGQGTRLTVV.

The genes are TRBV11-3 and TRBJ2-7; tentatively, D is TRBD2 (7 bases). There are 14 residues in the CDR3. Trimming cost V 4 bases and J 4 bases, with 14 bases left between them. The germline CDR1 and CDR2 sequences are SGHNT and YENEEA. As DNA, the CDR3 is TGTGCCAGCAGCTGGGGGACTACAGGGTACGAGCAGTACTTC. This encodes CASSWGTTGYEQYF.